The 7 T cell receptor beta chains in this list originate from one sample, sequenced in a study of vaccination and CD4 T cells after COVID-19. Their target antigens are unknown. The treatment here: roughly ten-day PBMC culture with coronavirus spike peptide pools or control peptides (ViraFEST assay). At the Johns Hopkins FTIC core, DNA taken from cultured CD4+ T cells was sequenced by way of the Oncomine TCR Beta short-read assay. Via MiXCR, TCRdb re-called the PCR reads, giving one row per CDR3 protein. The table lists several thousand distinct CDR3 sequences, 65% to 70% of them singletons. Here the sequenced sample was CD4+ T cells from blood, cultured in vitro, taken before SARS-CoV-2 vaccination. The receptors were gathered from a human donor who had recovered from COVID-19.

The chain carries TRBV2 and TRBJ1-5, with D maybe TRBD1 (5 bases). In germline, CDR1 is SNHLY, CDR2 FYNNEI. Between the trimmed V and J ends, which lost 9 bases and 1 base, there was a span of 19 bases. The CDR3 spans 16 residues. CDR3 nucleotides: TGTGCCAGTACACCGGAGGGGAGGATGAGCAATCAGCCCCAGCATTTT. Encoded protein: CASTPEGRMSNQPQHF.

V is TRBV7-9 and J is TRBJ1-1; D unresolved. This CDR3 has 11 amino acids. The germline CDR1 and CDR2 sequences are SEHNR and FQNEAQ (reference sequence). Trimming removed 3 bases from V and 8 bases from J, with 7 bases in between. The CDR3, as DNA: TGTGCCAGCAGCTTCGTAGAAGAAGCTTTCTTT. Translating it yields CASSFVEEAFF.

V usage is TRBV20-1 and J usage is TRBJ2-5; D might be TRBD1 or TRBD2, each matching 5 bases. Germline CDR1 reads DFQATT; CDR2 reads SNEGSKA (reference sequence). The CDR3 has 17 residues. V was shortened by 0 bases and J by 4 bases, with 21 bases between the two germline ends. Here the CDR3 reads CSARDSWVQGERETQYF. The DNA of the CDR3 is TGCAGTGCTAGAGATTCATGGGTCCAGGGAGAGCGAGAGACCCAGTACTTC.

Only one count was recorded for this clonotype. V gene TRBV2 combines with J gene TRBJ1-1; 9 bases match TRBD1. CDR1 is SNHLY and CDR2 is FYNNEI in the germline V gene. CDR3 length equals 13 residues. After removal of 9 bases from V and 5 bases from J, the junction contained 7 bases not matched to a gene. This CDR3 reads CARGQGMRTEAFF. The CDR3 DNA sequence: TGTGCCAGGGGACAGGGAATGAGGACTGAAGCTTTCTTT.

V is TRBV7-2 and J is TRBJ2-3, with 9 nucleotides matching TRBD2. This CDR3 region has 15 residues. The V gene end was trimmed by 2 bases and the J gene end by 3 bases; junction bases not matched to a gene: 3. The V gene's germline CDR1 is SGHTA and CDR2 FQGNSA. The CDR3 DNA follows: TGTGCCAGCAGCTTACGCGGGGGGGGAACAGATACGCAGTATTTT. Translation gives CASSLRGGGTDTQYF.

The rearrangement joins TRBV19 to TRBJ1-5; 8 bases map to TRBD1. This CDR3 contains 14 residues. Germline lookup yields CDR1 LNHDA and CDR2 SQIVND (reference sequence). The trim removed 6 bases at V and 6 bases at J, leaving 7 bases unmatched. As DNA, the CDR3 is TGTGCCAGTAGCGACAGGGGAGGGGGTCAGCCCCAGCATTTT. It encodes CASSDRGGGQPQHF. Supplemented by reference TRBV19 and TRBJ1-5, the full variable domain reads DGGITQSPKYLFRKEGQNVTLSCEQNLNHDAMYWYRQDPGQGLRLIYYSQIVNDFQKGDIAEGYSVSREKKESFPLTVTSAQKNPTAFYLCASSDRGGGQPQHFGDGTRLSIL.

This sequence joins TRBV7-6 and TRBJ2-2; TRBD2 is a possible D gene (5 bases). The CDR3 runs to 17 residues. V was trimmed by 0 bases and J by 2 bases, leaving 13 bases between them. Germline-derived CDR1 and CDR2 are SGHVS and FNYEAQ. The CDR3 DNA sequence: TGTGCCAGCAGCTTAGCTACTAGTTGGGTAAACACCGGGGAGCTGTTTTTT. Translating it yields CASSLATSWVNTGELFF.